This TCR beta chain was recovered during a study of cytomegalovirus exposure and HLA in healthy donors. Trimming took off 4 bases at V and 4 bases at J, with 4 bases between the two ends. CDR3 size: 11 residues. The germline V gene encodes CDR1 SGHNT and CDR2 YYREEE (reference sequence). Study results and limitations: A later analysis revealed that TCR association rates differed between HLA loci, peaking at DRB1 and bottoming out at HLA-C. A link between a missense DCLRE1C variant and TCR beta V- and J-gene trimming emerged from a later analysis.

The primer mix had 60 Vbeta and 13 Jbeta primers. Repertoires were generated with immunoSEQ multiplex PCR, while TCRdb's copy carries only in-frame clones and drops some. The sample lists fewer than 250,000 clones; approximately 78% were seen once. For this clone: The antigen remains unidentified.

The sequenced sample consisted of PBMCs. This chain links TRBV5-4 with TRBJ2-3, with no clear D. This receptor was identified in a male donor in good health and CMV-seronegative. This chain's CDR3 is CASSIADTQYF. In DNA form, the CDR3 reads TGTGCCAGCAGCATCGCAGATACGCAGTATTTT.